This passage covers 11 T cell receptor beta chains from one sample sequenced in a study of shared clonotypes between healthy human individuals. TCRdb's table, derived via immunoSEQ multiplex PCR, lists solely in-frame clones and lacks some. The sample carries over a million clones, around 97% recorded once. Source material: naive CD4+ T cells sorted from blood. Subset specified: CD45RA+ positively selected. Source of these receptors: a man aged 25-40 years in good health.

V usage is TRBV10-1 and J usage is TRBJ2-5; unclear D gene. Between the trimmed V and J ends, which lost 6 bases and 2 bases, there was a span of 16 bases. The CDR3 covers 15 residues. The germline gives CDR1 WNHNN, CDR2 SYGVQD (reference sequence). The CDR3 bases are TGCGCCAGCAGCTATCAAGGTCGGTATCAAGAGACCCAGTACTTC. Translation: CASSYQGRYQETQYF.

A remark on this clone: At the DNA level, this CDR3 is encoded by other sequences in the same sample as well. The chain recombines TRBV19 with TRBJ2-7; tentatively, D is TRBD1 (6 bases). The CDR3 extends over 15 amino acids. CDR1 is LNHDA, CDR2 SQIVND, per germline (reference sequence). The V end lost 1 base, the J end lost 3 bases, and 13 bases lay between the germline ends. The DNA for the CDR3 is TGTGCCAGTAGTATAGTAGCAGGGGCGAGCTACGAGCAGTACTTC. Translation: CASSIVAGASYEQYF.

The chain joins TRBV5-1 to TRBJ2-3, with a tentative D call TRBD2 (6 bases). With 1 base removed from V and 0 bases from J, the gap between germline ends came to 18 bases. The CDR3 sequence is 18 residues long. From germline, CDR1 is SGHRS and CDR2 YFSETQ. CDR3 nucleotides: TGCGCCAGCAGCTTGAACCCGGAACTAGCAGCTAGCACAGATACGCAGTATTTT. Its protein is CASSLNPELAASTDTQYF.

The chain is built from TRBV5-6 and TRBJ1-3; D not resolved. Per the germline V gene, CDR1 is SGHDT and CDR2 is YYEEEE. The CDR3 consists of 15 residues. V was cut by 6 bases and J by 1 base, with 14 bases left in between. CDR3 amino acids: CASTRGLSSGNTIYF. CDR3 nucleotides: TGTGCCAGCACCCGAGGGCTCTCGTCTGGAAACACCATATATTTT.

The chain links TRBV6-5 to TRBJ2-7, with a possible D match to TRBD2 (6 bases). Trimming shortened V by 6 bases and J by 0 bases, and 15 bases separated the two germline ends. CDR1 MNHEY and CDR2 SVGAGI come from the germline V gene. CDR3 length: 15 residues. CDR3 sequence: CASRNSGLSSYEQYF. In DNA form, the CDR3 reads TGTGCCAGCAGGAATAGCGGTCTTAGCTCCTACGAGCAGTACTTC.

For the CDR3, the DNA is TGTGCCAGCAGCCGAGAGATATGGGACGAGCAGTACTTC. This gives the protein CASSREIWDEQYF. The chain employs TRBV14 and TRBJ2-7; no reliable D call. V lost 4 bases and J 5 bases, leaving 12 bases between the germline ends. The CDR3 is 13 amino acids. Germline V gene sequence: CDR1 SGHDN, CDR2 FVKESK. The full variable domain, in which reference TRBV14 and TRBJ2-7 provide the parts outside the CDR3, is EAGVTQFPSHSVIEKGQTVTLRCDPISGHDNLYWYRRVMGKEIKFLLHFVKESKQDESGMPNNRFLAERTGGTYSTLKVQPAELEDSGVYFCASSREIWDEQYFGPGTRLTVT.

The rearrangement uses TRBV18 and TRBJ2-7; D remains unclear. Germline V gives CDR1 KGHSH, CDR2 LQKENI. The CDR3 sequence is 13 residues long. V was shortened by 5 bases and J by 4 bases, with 12 bases between the two germline ends. The CDR3 DNA follows: TGTGCCAGCTCAACGGACCGAACGTACGAGCAGTACTTC. This encodes CASSTDRTYEQYF.

J is TRBJ1-5 and V is TRBV6-6; 7 bases agree with TRBD1. CDR3 size: 13 residues. The junction had 4 bases not matched to a gene; V was cut back by 5 bases and J by 6 bases. CDR1 and CDR2 from the germline V gene are MNHNY and SVGAGI (reference sequence). CDR3: CASSVQGSQPQHF. In nucleotides, the CDR3 is TGTGCCAGCAGTGTACAGGGGTCTCAGCCCCAGCATTTT.

For this clone: Other DNA sequences of this sample code for an identical CDR3. Here the CDR3 DNA reads TGTGCCAGCTCACAGGGGGCTAATGAAAAACTGTTTTTT. Its protein is CASSQGANEKLFF. The rearrangement joins TRBV18 to TRBJ1-4; weak D call: TRBD1 (6 bases). CDR1 is KGHSH and CDR2 is LQKENI in the germline V gene. The CDR3 has 13 amino acids. V lost 4 bases to trimming and J lost 3 bases, with 6 bases between them.

This chain uses TRBV9 with TRBJ2-2; D ambiguous. Trimming took 0 bases from V and 7 from J, leaving 19 bases between them. The CDR3 is 17 amino acids. CDR1 and CDR2 from the germline V gene are SGDLS and YYNGEE. The CDR3 protein is CASSVVGAGTVGGELFF. The CDR3 region has the DNA TGTGCCAGCAGCGTAGTTGGCGCAGGTACCGTCGGCGGGGAGCTGTTTTTT.

As regards this clone: One junction end disagrees with the germline gene, perhaps due to a read error. CDR3 bases: TGTGCTAGCAGCTTATCCTGGGGTCACACAGATACGCAGTATTTT. It encodes CASSLSWGHTDTQYF. V gene TRBV7-7 combines with J gene TRBJ2-3; D is uncertain. Germline V gene data show CDR1 as SSHAT and CDR2 as FNYEAQ (reference sequence). This CDR3 comprises 15 residues. Full variable domain (remainder filled in from reference TRBV7-7 and TRBJ2-3): GAGVSQSPRYKVTKRGQDVTLRCDPISSHATLYWYQQALGQGPEFLTYFNYEAQPDKSGLPSDRFSAERPEGSISTLTIQRTEQRDSAMYRCASSLSWGHTDTQYFGPGTRLTVL.